This TCR beta chain comes out of a study of CD8 T cells in Susac syndrome. The RNA, about 0.5 to 1 ug, was put through reverse transcription using random hexamers. TCRdb called the immunoSEQ multiplex PCR reads again in MiXCR, with one record for every CDR3 protein. This table has 100,000 to 150,000 distinct CDR3 sequences, more than 85% appearing once. CDR1 and CDR2 from the germline V gene are LGHNA and YNFKEQ. V lost 0 bases and J lost 3; bases outside the gene matches: 22. This CDR3 has 21 residues. Sequencing of TCR beta, carried out with a high-throughput approach, was applied to CD8+ and CD4+ T cells from the blood. In contrast to the negatively isolated CD8+ and CD4+ T cells, TEMRA cells were FACS-enriched.

Sequencing was performed on CD8+ T cells from PBMCs. The receptor's source is a human donor with multiple sclerosis. The chain employs TRBV4-2 and TRBJ2-7, with 8 bases identical to TRBD2. Here the CDR3 DNA reads TGTGCCAGCAGCCAAGAACCCGGACTAGCCGGGGAGTGGGGGACCGACTACGAGCAGTACTTC. Its translation is CASSQEPGLAGEWGTDYEQYF.